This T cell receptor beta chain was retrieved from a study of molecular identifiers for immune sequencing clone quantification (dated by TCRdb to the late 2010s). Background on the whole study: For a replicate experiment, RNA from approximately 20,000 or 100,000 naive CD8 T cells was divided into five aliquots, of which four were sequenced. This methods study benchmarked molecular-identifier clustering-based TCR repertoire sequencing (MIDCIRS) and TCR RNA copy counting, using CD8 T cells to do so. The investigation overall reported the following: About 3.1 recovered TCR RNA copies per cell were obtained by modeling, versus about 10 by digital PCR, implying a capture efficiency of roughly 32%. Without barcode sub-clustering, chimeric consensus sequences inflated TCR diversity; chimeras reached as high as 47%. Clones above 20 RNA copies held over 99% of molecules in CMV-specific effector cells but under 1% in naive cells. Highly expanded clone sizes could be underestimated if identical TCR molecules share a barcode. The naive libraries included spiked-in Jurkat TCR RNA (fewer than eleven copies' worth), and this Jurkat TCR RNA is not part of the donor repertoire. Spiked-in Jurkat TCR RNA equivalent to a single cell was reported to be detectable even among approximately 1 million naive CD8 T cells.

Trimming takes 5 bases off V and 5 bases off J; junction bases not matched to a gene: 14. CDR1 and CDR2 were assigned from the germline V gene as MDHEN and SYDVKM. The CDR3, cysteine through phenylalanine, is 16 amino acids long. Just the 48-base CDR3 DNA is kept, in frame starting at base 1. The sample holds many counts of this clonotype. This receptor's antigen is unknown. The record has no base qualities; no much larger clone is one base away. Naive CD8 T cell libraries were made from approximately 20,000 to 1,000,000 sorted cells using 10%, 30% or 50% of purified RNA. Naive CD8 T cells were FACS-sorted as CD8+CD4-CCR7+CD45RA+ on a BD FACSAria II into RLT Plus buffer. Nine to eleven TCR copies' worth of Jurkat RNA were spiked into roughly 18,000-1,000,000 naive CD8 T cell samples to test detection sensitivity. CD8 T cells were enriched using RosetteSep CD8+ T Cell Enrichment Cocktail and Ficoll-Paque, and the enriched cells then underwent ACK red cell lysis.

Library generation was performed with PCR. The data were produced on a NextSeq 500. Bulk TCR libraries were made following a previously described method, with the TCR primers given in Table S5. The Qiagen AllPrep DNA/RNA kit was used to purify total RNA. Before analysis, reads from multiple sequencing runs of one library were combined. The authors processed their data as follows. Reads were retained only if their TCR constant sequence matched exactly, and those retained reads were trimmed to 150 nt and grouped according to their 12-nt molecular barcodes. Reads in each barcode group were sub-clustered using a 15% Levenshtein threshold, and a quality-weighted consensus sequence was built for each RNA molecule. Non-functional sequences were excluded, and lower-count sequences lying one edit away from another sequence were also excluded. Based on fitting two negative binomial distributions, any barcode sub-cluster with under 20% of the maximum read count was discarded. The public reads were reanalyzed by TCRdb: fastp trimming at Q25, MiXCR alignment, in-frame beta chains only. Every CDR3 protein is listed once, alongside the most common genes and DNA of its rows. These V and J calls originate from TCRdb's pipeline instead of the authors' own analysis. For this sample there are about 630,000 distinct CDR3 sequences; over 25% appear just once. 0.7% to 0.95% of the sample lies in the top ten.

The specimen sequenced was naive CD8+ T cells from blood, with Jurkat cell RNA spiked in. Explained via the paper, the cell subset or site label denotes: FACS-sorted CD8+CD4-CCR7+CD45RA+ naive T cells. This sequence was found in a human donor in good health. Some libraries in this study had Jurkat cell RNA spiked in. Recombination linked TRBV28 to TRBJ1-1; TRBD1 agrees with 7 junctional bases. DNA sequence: TGTGCCAGCAGTCCCAGGGGGGGGCGGTTGTGGACTGAAGCTTTCTTT. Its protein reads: CASSPRGGRLWTEAFF.